What follows describes a single TCR beta chain. The data derive from a study of blood T cell repertoires in COVID-19. The overall study: Sources were T cells, B-cell-depleted T cells, or PBMCs; the material itself was cDNA or gDNA.

Original handling: Amplification with reference gene primers provided the estimates of nucleated cell counts. Using immunoSEQ multiplex PCR, the repertoire was profiled, and TCRdb retains in-frame clones only, with some absent. For V, J and clone size, that table is used; D and trimming come from the DNA. This sample has roughly 63,000 clones, with around 87% found just once. This CDR3 region has 15 residues. The V gene end was trimmed by 1 base and the J gene end by 5 bases; junction bases not matched to a gene: 6. CDR1 and CDR2 from the germline V gene are PRHDT and FYEKMQ (reference sequence). The genes are TRBV13 and TRBJ1-2; 8 nucleotides match TRBD1. The sequence came from a middle-aged man with acute or convalescent COVID-19. Sequencing was carried out using peripheral blood. The CDR3 DNA reads TGTGCCAGCAGCTTAGAGGGGACAGGAGGTTATGGCTACACCTTC. This sequence encodes CASSLEGTGGYGYTF.